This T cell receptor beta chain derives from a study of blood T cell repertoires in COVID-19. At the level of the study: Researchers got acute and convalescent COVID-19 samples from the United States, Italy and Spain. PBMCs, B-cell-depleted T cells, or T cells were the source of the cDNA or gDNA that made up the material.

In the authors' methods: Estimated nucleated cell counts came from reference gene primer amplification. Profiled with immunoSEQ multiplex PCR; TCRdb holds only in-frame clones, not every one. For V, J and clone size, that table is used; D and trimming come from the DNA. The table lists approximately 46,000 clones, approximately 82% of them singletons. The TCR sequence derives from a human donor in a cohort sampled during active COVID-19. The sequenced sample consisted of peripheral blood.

The CDR3 DNA follows: TGTGCCAGCAGCGTAGCAGGGGGCGCAGGTGGCTACACCTTC. Residues: CASSVAGGAGGYTF. V and J are TRBV9 and TRBJ1-2, with TRBD1 matching over 8 bases. The trim removed 0 bases at V and 7 bases at J, leaving 5 bases unmatched. The CDR3 covers 14 residues. The germline V gene has CDR1 SGDLS and CDR2 YYNGEE. Using reference TRBV9 and TRBJ1-2 for the parts outside the CDR3, the full variable domain is DSGVTQTPKHLITATGQRVTLRCSPRSGDLSVYWYQQSLDQGLQFLIQYYNGEERAKGNILERFSAQQFPDLHSELNLSSLELGDSALYFCASSVAGGAGGYTFGSGTRLTVV.